This T cell receptor (beta chain) comes out of a study of molecular identifiers for immune sequencing clone quantification. Turning to the study itself: With replicates, the RNA of about 20,000 or 100,000 naive CD8 cells was split five ways and four were sequenced. Study-wide results and limits: Under 1% of molecules in naive cells, but over 97% of effector molecules, belonged to clones above 20 RNA copies.

Looked up from germline, CDR1 is LGHDT and CDR2 is YNNKEL (reference sequence). The CDR3 runs 19 residues. Trimming removed 1 base from V and 0 bases from J, with 20 bases in between. Libraries of bulk TCR were made by previously described methods (with listed TCR primers). TCRdb ran MiXCR on the PCR reads and lists one entry per CDR3 protein. The table shows around 460,000 distinct CDR3 sequences, with 25% occurring only once. Naive CD8 T cells underwent sorting with the CD8+CD4-CCR7+CD45RA+ definition. On this clonotype: Its target is unknown.

The V call is TRBV3-1, the J call TRBJ2-3, with D possibly TRBD2 on 6 matching bases. This receptor was identified in a human donor in good health. Some libraries in this study had Jurkat cell RNA spiked in. The specimen was naive CD8+ T cells from blood, with Jurkat cell RNA spiked in. The subset: FACS-sorted CD8+CD4-CCR7+CD45RA+ naive T cells. The CDR3 DNA is TGTGCCAGCAGCCAAGTTAGGGGTAGCGGAGGATCTAGCACAGATACGCAGTATTTT. Translation: CASSQVRGSGGSSTDTQYF.